One sample yielded the 6 T cell receptor beta chains listed below, sequenced in a study of cytomegalovirus exposure and HLA in healthy donors. Profiling relied on immunoSEQ multiplex PCR, and the TCRdb table lists in-frame clones only, not all of them. The sample lists just over 65,000 clones, around 97% occurring once. Input material: PBMCs. The receptors shown here come from a woman under 30 in good health and CMV-seropositive.

This chain links TRBV28 with TRBJ2-5; 7 nucleotides align to TRBD1. Germline V gene data show CDR1 as MDHEN and CDR2 as SYDVKM. This CDR3 region has 15 residues. The ends lost 5 bases at V and 2 bases at J; junction bases unmatched: 8. CDR3 residues: CASSKRGRGQETQYF. CDR3 DNA sequence: TGTGCCAGCAGTAAAAGGGGGCGCGGTCAAGAGACCCAGTACTTC.

This CDR3 reads CASSDFIPGHSGTSTDTQYF. The DNA of the CDR3 is TGTGCCAGCAGCGACTTTATCCCGGGACATTCTGGAACTAGCACAGATACGCAGTATTTT. This rearrangement joins TRBV28 to TRBJ2-3, with D possibly being TRBD1 (6 bases). The ends were cut back, 6 bases at V and 0 bases at J, with 28 bases in the middle. This CDR3 comprises 20 residues. Germline values: CDR1 MDHEN, CDR2 SYDVKM.

This sequence joins TRBV7-6 and TRBJ1-3, with D tentatively TRBD1 (5 bases). V was cut by 1 base and J by 2 bases, with 18 bases left in between. Per germline, CDR1 SGHVS and CDR2 FNYEAQ. The CDR3 totals 18 residues. CDR3 DNA sequence: TGTGCCAGCAGCTTAGGCCATCGGGGGAAAGGGGCTGGAAACACCATATATTTT. Its protein is CASSLGHRGKGAGNTIYF.

CDR3 amino acids: CASSFNPGQGNYGYTF. Here the CDR3 DNA reads TGCGCCAGCAGCTTCAACCCTGGACAGGGTAACTATGGCTACACCTTC. The gene calls are TRBV5-1 and TRBJ1-2, with 8 bases matching TRBD1. The length of the CDR3 is 16 residues. The junction had 7 bases not matched to a gene; V was cut back by 2 bases and J by 1 base. Germline CDR1 SGHRS, CDR2 YFSETQ.

The chain is built from TRBV27 and TRBJ2-1; 10 bases line up with TRBD1. The CDR3 is made up of 15 amino acids. Germline-derived CDR1 and CDR2 are MNHEY and SMNVEV (reference sequence). Trimming removed 5 bases from V and 5 bases from J; junction bases left unmatched: 6. This chain's CDR3 is CASSPSGTGDNEQFF. CDR3 coding DNA: TGTGCCAGCAGTCCCTCCGGGACAGGGGACAATGAGCAGTTCTTC.

The chain combines TRBV6-5 with TRBJ1-4, with a tentative D call TRBD1 (5 bases). V was cut by 4 bases and J by 4 bases, with 13 bases left in between. The germline gives CDR1 MNHEY, CDR2 SVGAGI. This CDR3 has 15 residues. The CDR3 nucleotides read TGTGCCAGCAGTTCCGGGGGATTCCATAATGAAAAACTGTTTTTT. This encodes CASSSGGFHNEKLFF.